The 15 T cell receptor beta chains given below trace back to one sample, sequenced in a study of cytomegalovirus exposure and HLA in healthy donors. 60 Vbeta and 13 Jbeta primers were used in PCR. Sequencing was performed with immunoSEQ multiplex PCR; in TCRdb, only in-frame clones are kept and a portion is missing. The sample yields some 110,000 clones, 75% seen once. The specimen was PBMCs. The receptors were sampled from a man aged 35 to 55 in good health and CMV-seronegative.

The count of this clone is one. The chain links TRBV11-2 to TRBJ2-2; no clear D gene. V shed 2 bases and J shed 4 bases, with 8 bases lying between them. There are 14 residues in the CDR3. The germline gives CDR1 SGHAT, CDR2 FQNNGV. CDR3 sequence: CASSLRTGTGELFF. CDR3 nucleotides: TGTGCCAGCAGCTTAAGAACTGGCACCGGGGAGCTGTTTTTT. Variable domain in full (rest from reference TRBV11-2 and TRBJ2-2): EAGVAQSPRYKIIEKRQSVAFWCNPISGHATLYWYQQILGQGPKLLIQFQNNGVVDDSQLPKDRFSAERLKGVDSTLKIQPAKLEDSAVYLCASSLRTGTGELFFGEGSRLTVL.

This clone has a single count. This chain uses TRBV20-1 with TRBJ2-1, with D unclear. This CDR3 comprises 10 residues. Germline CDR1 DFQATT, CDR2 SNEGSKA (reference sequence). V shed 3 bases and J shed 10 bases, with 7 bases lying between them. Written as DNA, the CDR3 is TGCAGTGCTAGTACTCGGGAGCAGTTCTTC. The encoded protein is CSASTREQFF.

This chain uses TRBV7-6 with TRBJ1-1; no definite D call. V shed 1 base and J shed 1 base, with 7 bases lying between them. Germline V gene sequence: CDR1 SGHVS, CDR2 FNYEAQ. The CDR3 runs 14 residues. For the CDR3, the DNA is TGTGCCAGCAGCTTAGGACGGGGGAACACTGAAGCTTTCTTT. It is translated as CASSLGRGNTEAFF.

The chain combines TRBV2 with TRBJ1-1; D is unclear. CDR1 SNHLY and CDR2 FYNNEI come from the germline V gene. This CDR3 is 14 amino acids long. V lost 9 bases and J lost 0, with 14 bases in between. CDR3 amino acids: CASRPRQLNTEAFF. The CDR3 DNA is TGTGCCAGTAGACCGAGACAACTGAACACTGAAGCTTTCTTT. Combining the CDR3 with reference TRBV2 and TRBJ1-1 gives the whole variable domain EPEVTQTPSHQVTQMGQEVILRCVPISNHLYFYWYRQILGQKVEFLVSFYNNEISEKSEIFDDQFSVERPDGSNFTLKIRSTKLEDSAMYFCASRPRQLNTEAFFGQGTRLTVV.

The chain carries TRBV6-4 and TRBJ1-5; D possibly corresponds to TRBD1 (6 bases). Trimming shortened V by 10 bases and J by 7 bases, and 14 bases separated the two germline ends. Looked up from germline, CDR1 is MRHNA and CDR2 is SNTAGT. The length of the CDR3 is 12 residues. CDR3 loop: CATTLRGQPQHF. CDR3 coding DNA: TGTGCCACTACACTCAGGGGCCAGCCCCAGCATTTT.

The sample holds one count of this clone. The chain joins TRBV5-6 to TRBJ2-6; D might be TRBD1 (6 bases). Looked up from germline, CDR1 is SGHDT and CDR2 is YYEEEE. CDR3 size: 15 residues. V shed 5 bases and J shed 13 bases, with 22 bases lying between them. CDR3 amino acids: CASSPAGDRPYVLTF. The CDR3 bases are TGTGCCAGCAGTCCCGCAGGAGACAGGCCTTATGTCCTGACTTTC.

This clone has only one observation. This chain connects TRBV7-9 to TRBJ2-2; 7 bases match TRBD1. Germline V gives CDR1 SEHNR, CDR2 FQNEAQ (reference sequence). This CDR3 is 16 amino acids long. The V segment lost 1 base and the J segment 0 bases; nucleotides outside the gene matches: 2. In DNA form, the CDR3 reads TGTGCCAGCAGCTTAGTAGGGACAGCGAACACCGGGGAGCTGTTTTTT. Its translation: CASSLVGTANTGELFF.

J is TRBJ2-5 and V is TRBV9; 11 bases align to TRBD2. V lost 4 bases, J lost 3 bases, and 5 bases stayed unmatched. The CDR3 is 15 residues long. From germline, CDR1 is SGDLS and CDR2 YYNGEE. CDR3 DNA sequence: TGTGCCAGCAGCCCCACGGGACTAGCGGAAGAGACCCAGTACTTC. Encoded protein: CASSPTGLAEETQYF.

DNA for the CDR3: TGTGCCAGCAGCCAATTCGGGACCGGGGAGCTGTTTTTT. Translating it yields CASSQFGTGELFF. This chain uses TRBV21-1 with TRBJ2-2; TRBD2 is the table's D call, not checked against the DNA. TRBV21-1 is tagged as a pseudogene. The CDR3 totals 13 residues.

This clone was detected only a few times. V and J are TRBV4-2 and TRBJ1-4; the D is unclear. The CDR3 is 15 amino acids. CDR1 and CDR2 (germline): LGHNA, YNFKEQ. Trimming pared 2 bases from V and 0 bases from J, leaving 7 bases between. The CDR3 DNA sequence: TGTGCCAGCAGCCAACAACAGCCAACTAATGAAAAACTGTTTTTT. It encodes CASSQQQPTNEKLFF.

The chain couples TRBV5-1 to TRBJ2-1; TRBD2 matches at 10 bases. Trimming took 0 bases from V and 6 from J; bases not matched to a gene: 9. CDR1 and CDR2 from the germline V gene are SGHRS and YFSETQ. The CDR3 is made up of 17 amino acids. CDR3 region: CASSLGIAGGGSNEQFF. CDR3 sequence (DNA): TGCGCCAGCAGCTTGGGGATAGCGGGGGGTGGGAGCAATGAGCAGTTCTTC.

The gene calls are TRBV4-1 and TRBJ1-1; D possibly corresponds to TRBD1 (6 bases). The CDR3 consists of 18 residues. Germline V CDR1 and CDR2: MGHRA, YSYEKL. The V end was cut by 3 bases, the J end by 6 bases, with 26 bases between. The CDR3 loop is CASSQVSGTYRGGAEAFF. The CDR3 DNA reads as TGCGCCAGCAGCCAGGTATCCGGGACATACCGGGGGGGAGCTGAAGCTTTCTTT.

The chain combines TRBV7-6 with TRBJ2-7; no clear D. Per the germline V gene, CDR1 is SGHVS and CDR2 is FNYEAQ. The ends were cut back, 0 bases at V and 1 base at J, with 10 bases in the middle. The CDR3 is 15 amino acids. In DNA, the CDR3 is TGTGCCAGCAGCTTAGCTTACTCCGAGTCCTACGAGCAGTACTTC. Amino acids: CASSLAYSESYEQYF.

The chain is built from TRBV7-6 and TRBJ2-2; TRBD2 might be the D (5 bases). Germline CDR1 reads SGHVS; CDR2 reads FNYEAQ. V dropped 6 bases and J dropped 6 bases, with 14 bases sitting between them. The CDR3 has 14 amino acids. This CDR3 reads CASRNPTTPGELFF. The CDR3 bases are TGTGCCAGCAGAAACCCGACTACCCCCGGGGAGCTGTTTTTT.

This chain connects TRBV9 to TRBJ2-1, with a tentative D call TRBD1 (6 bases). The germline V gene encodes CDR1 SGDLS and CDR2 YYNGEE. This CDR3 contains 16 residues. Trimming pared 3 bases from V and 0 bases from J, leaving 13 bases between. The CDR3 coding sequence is TGTGCCAGCAGCGAACGGACAGCCAACTCCTACAATGAGCAGTTCTTC. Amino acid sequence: CASSERTANSYNEQFF.